The entry below describes one TCR beta chain. The antigen is undetermined. Germline CDR1 is ENHRY and CDR2 is SYGVKD. CDR3 size: 16 residues. J lost 0 bases, V lost 6 bases, and 8 bases had no gene match. The data originate from a study of T cell repertoires in cytomegalovirus infection. About the research overall: CMV infection plus the matching HLA type was flagged by public TCR beta signatures. Overall study findings and caveats: Cumulated frequencies of public TCR beta families served to identify carriers of CMV plus the relevant HLA. HLA-C-restricted CMV-specific TCR beta clonotypes were dominant in the ex vivo response.

One entry per CDR3 protein results from TCRdb running MiXCR on the reads. Of a few hundred thousand distinct CDR3 sequences in the sample, about 30% were seen once. The J gene is TRBJ2-7, the V gene TRBV10-3; 10 bases align to TRBD2. Sequenced: PBMCs. The TCR was taken from a human donor in good health (CMV status not recorded). Some clones in this sample may be carry-over from other donors' samples. The CDR3 DNA is TGTGCCATCAGCACCCCCGGGACTAGCGTCTCCTACGAGCAGTACTTC. Amino acids: CAISTPGTSVSYEQYF.